This T cell receptor (beta chain) was sequenced for a study of T-cell memory formation after mild COVID-19. A single record per CDR3 protein comes from TCRdb applying MiXCR to the 5' RACE reads. The table records 150,000 to 200,000 distinct CDR3 sequences, approximately 10% of them present only once. This CDR3 spans 14 amino acids. V shed 0 bases and J shed 14 bases, with 14 bases lying between them. CDR1 LGHNA and CDR2 YSLEER come from the germline V gene. Study-level points and caveats: Pre-infection memory showed some responding clones, and this suggested that cross-reactive memory joined. Second-wave clones reaching peak frequency on day 37 lacked confirmed SARS-CoV-2 specificity. The CD4+ clones that contracted clustered mainly within CM and EM, and the CD8+ clones concentrated in EMRA. Day 15 to 85 contracting clones showed balanced CD4/CD8; day 15 to 37 expanders favored CD4+.

In this sample, this clonotype turned up many times. The target antigen is unknown. The receptor's source is a man aged 18 to 35 who had mild COVID-19 (a few samples of this study predate the infection). Cell type and time point are not known. The material sequenced was PBMCs or a T cell subset sorted from them (not recorded which). The rearrangement links TRBV4-3 to TRBJ1-6, with D unclear. CDR3 coding DNA: TGCGCCAGCAGCCAAGATCGAAAGGGTCCATCCCTCCACTTT. Its protein is CASSQDRKGPSLHF.